A selection of T cell receptor beta chains follows, all from one sample in a study of T-cell memory formation after mild COVID-19. TCRdb redid the calling of the 5' RACE reads with MiXCR, one entry per CDR3 protein. The sample yields about 400,000 distinct CDR3 sequences, 20% to 25% seen once. The sequencing sample was made of PBMCs or a T cell subset sorted from them (not recorded which). These receptors were collected from an adult woman who had mild COVID-19 (a few samples of this study predate the infection). Cell type and time point are not known. The CDR3 runs from the conserved cysteine through the conserved F or W. A D gene is named only where the DNA matches it firmly. Size tells how often a clone was seen (once, few, many) or the class of an expanded clone, and some rows leave it out.

D	size	V	J	CDR3	DNA
TRBD2	NA	TRBV4-3	TRBJ2-1	CASSQDQLAGVSSYNEQFF	TGCGCCAGCAGCCAAGATCAGCTAGCGGGAGTAAGCTCCTACAATGAGCAGTTCTTC
TRBD2	NA	TRBV7-2	TRBJ2-1	CASSWTSGSTPTYNEQFF	TGTGCCAGCAGCTGGACTAGCGGGAGTACACCAACATACAATGAGCAGTTCTTC
NA	few	TRBV7-6	TRBJ2-1	CASSAHPHDWANEQFF	TGTGCCAGCAGCGCTCACCCTCACGACTGGGCCAATGAGCAGTTCTTC
TRBD1	NA	TRBV4-1	TRBJ2-3	CASSQEGQLMDTQYF	TGCGCCAGCAGCCAAGAGGGACAGCTGATGGATACGCAGTATTTT
TRBD2	few	TRBV7-7	TRBJ2-5	CASSQRTGGETQYF	TGTGCCAGCAGCCAGAGGACCGGGGGGGAGACCCAGTACTTC
NA	NA	TRBV30	TRBJ2-2	CAWIPSDGGGGGF	TGTGCCTGGATTCCCTCGGACGGTGGAGGAGGGGGTTTT
NA	few	TRBV5-1	TRBJ1-2	CASSLEGFGNYGYTF	TGCGCCAGCAGCTTGGAAGGGTTTGGAAACTATGGCTACACCTTC
TRBD2	NA	TRBV13	TRBJ2-1	CASSVPGGRGDEQFF	TGTGCCAGCAGCGTCCCGGGCGGGAGGGGTGATGAGCAGTTCTTC
TRBD2	NA	TRBV20-1	TRBJ2-3	CSARPPSGGWDTQYF	TGCAGTGCCCGGCCACCTAGCGGGGGGTGGGATACGCAGTATTTT
NA	NA	TRBV20-1	TRBJ2-1	CSARGVSEQFF	TGCAGTGCTAGAGGAGTCAGTGAGCAGTTCTTC
NA	NA	TRBV14	TRBJ1-1	CASSQEWRKGGAFF	TGTGCCAGCAGCCAAGAGTGGAGGAAAGGGGGAGCTTTCTTT
NA	NA	TRBV20-1	TRBJ2-7	CSARMPGVSSYEQYF	TGCAGTGCTAGGATGCCCGGCGTCAGCTCCTACGAGCAGTACTTC
NA	NA	TRBV30	TRBJ1-4	CAWSARGSLSEKLFF	TGTGCCTGGAGCGCGAGAGGGTCCCTAAGTGAAAAACTGTTTTTT
NA	many	TRBV4-3	TRBJ2-1	CASSQDGGRGGNEQFF	TGCGCCAGCAGCCAAGACGGGGGCAGGGGAGGCAATGAGCAGTTCTTC
TRBD2	NA	TRBV15	TRBJ2-1	CATSRHAGGLPNEQFF	TGTGCCACCAGCAGGCACGCGGGGGGGCTCCCCAATGAGCAGTTCTTC
TRBD1	few	TRBV28	TRBJ1-4	CASSYQTGAGEKLFF	TGTGCCAGCAGCTATCAGACAGGGGCGGGAGAAAAACTGTTTTTT
TRBD1	NA	TRBV30	TRBJ2-7	CAWTKQGARNEQYF	TGTGCCTGGACGAAACAGGGGGCGCGCAACGAGCAGTACTTC
TRBD2	few	TRBV6-2/TRBV6-3	TRBJ2-1	CASRFLAAYNEQFF	TGTGCCAGCAGATTTCTAGCGGCTTACAATGAGCAGTTCTTC
TRBD1	NA	TRBV19	TRBJ1-5	CASSLQGPYSNQPQHF	TGTGCCAGTAGCTTACAGGGGCCGTATAGCAATCAGCCCCAGCATTTT
NA	NA	TRBV20-1	TRBJ2-5	CSAIPGNQETQYF	TGCAGTGCTATTCCGGGGAACCAAGAGACCCAGTACTTC
NA	few	TRBV19	TRBJ2-2	CASSLSGPGELFF	TGTGCCAGTAGTTTGTCGGGCCCCGGGGAGCTGTTTTTT
TRBD1	many	TRBV24-1	TRBJ2-7	CATSRTGVDYEQYF	TGTGCCACCAGTCGGACAGGGGTAGACTACGAGCAGTACTTC
NA	few	TRBV19	TRBJ1-5	CASTIRDSNQPQHF	TGTGCCAGTACCATAAGGGACAGCAATCAGCCCCAGCATTTT
NA	NA	TRBV13	TRBJ2-3	CASSPPGGGRDTQYF	TGTGCCAGCAGCCCGCCGGGAGGGGGCCGGGATACGCAGTATTTT
NA	many	TRBV7-8	TRBJ2-3	CASSPRGALTDTQYF	TGTGCCAGCAGCCCCCGGGGGGCACTCACAGATACGCAGTATTTT
NA	NA	TRBV7-9	TRBJ1-1	CASSLALLPRGGMNTEAFF	TGTGCCAGCAGCTTAGCGTTATTGCCCCGGGGAGGAATGAACACTGAAGCTTTCTTT
NA	NA	TRBV4-2	TRBJ1-6	CASSQDPGRNSPLHF	TGTGCCAGCAGCCAAGATCCAGGGCGTAATTCACCCCTCCACTTT
TRBD2	few	TRBV18	TRBJ2-3	CASSPSTSGRGTQYF	TGTGCCAGCTCACCATCAACTAGCGGGAGAGGTACGCAGTATTTT
NA	NA	TRBV29-1	TRBJ2-1	CSAEERYNEQFF	TGCAGCGCCGAAGAAAGGTACAATGAGCAGTTCTTC
NA	NA	TRBV5-1	TRBJ1-1	CASRAQGVNTEAFF	TGCGCCAGCAGAGCGCAGGGCGTGAACACTGAAGCTTTCTTT
TRBD1	NA	TRBV5-6	TRBJ2-4	CASRLRTGLSIQYF	TGTGCCAGCAGGCTCCGGACAGGGCTGAGCATTCAGTACTTC
TRBD1	few	TRBV20-1	TRBJ1-2	CSAEGGIGYGYTF	TGCAGCGCGGAAGGGGGCATCGGCTATGGCTACACCTTC
TRBD1	NA	TRBV7-2	TRBJ1-2	CASSLSNRGHGYTF	TGTGCCAGCAGCTTATCCAACAGGGGCCATGGCTACACCTTC
TRBD2	NA	TRBV28	TRBJ2-1	CASSSPSGRYNEQFF	TGTGCCAGCAGTTCTCCTAGCGGGAGATACAATGAGCAGTTCTTC
NA	NA	TRBV5-1	TRBJ1-1	CASRPGITGGNTEAFF	TGCGCCAGCAGGCCGGGGATAACGGGTGGGAACACTGAAGCTTTCTTT
TRBD2	once	TRBV19	TRBJ2-5	CASSNPTSGSGWTQYF	TGTGCCAGTAGCAACCCGACTAGCGGGAGCGGTTGGACCCAGTACTTC